Listed here are 17 T cell receptor beta chains from one sample, sequenced in a study of cytomegalovirus exposure and HLA in healthy donors. The PCR made use of 60 Vbeta and 13 Jbeta primers. The table came from immunoSEQ multiplex PCR; TCRdb's copy has only in-frame clones and leaves some out. The sample shows roughly 100,000 clones, 79% of them seen only once. Sequenced sample: PBMCs. The receptor source for this set is a middle-aged man in good health and CMV-seropositive.

CDR3 residues: CASRPGSGRALEQFF. The CDR3 DNA follows: TGTGCCAGCAGACCTGGTAGCGGGAGGGCGCTTGAGCAGTTCTTC. The chain employs TRBV28 and TRBJ2-1, with 11 bases aligning to TRBD2. Germline CDR1 reads MDHEN; CDR2 reads SYDVKM. Trimming cost V 6 bases and J 9 bases; bases outside gene matches: 10. CDR3 size: 15 residues.

The chain carries TRBV6-5 and TRBJ2-1, with TRBD2 identical over 14 bases. Germline lookup yields CDR1 MNHEY and CDR2 SVGAGI. CDR3 length: 12 amino acids. Trimming removed 11 bases from V and 8 bases from J; junction bases left unmatched: 2. The CDR3 nucleotides read TGTGCCGTGACTAGCGGGAGGGATGAGCAGTTCTTC. Residues: CAVTSGRDEQFF.

The gene calls are TRBV19 and TRBJ2-2; 8 bases map to TRBD2. Germline CDR1 and CDR2: LNHDA and SQIVND (reference sequence). Losses at the gene ends were 6 bases for V and 3 bases for J; bases not matched to a gene: 6. CDR3 length equals 15 residues. CDR3 sequence: CASRAGAGDTGELFF. The CDR3 bases are TGTGCCAGTAGAGCGGGAGCGGGGGACACCGGGGAGCTGTTTTTT.

This clone was picked up one time. J is TRBJ1-2 and V is TRBV13, with D perhaps TRBD1 (6 bases). In germline, CDR1 is PRHDT, CDR2 FYEKMQ (reference sequence). V shed 4 bases and J shed 8 bases, with 14 bases lying between them. This CDR3 has 13 amino acids. DNA of the CDR3: TGTGCCAGCAGCTACAGGGAAGGAGGCGGCTACACCTTC. It yields the protein CASSYREGGGYTF.

The V gene is TRBV14, the J gene TRBJ1-1, with D perhaps matching TRBD1 (6 bases). The germline V gene encodes CDR1 SGHDN and CDR2 FVKESK. This CDR3 region has 18 residues. Trimming cost V 4 bases and J 6 bases, with 27 bases left between them. The CDR3 DNA is TGTGCCAGCAGCCCCTTGACGGGGGGGCCCTCTATTATCTCTGAAGCTTTCTTT. It encodes CASSPLTGGPSIISEAFF.

This clone was detected only once. The gene calls are TRBV5-4 and TRBJ2-2; 7 bases match TRBD1. J gave up 2 bases and V 4 bases, and 5 bases lay outside the gene matches. Germline V gives CDR1 SGHNT, CDR2 YYREEE (reference sequence). This CDR3 spans 15 amino acids. The CDR3 DNA reads TGTGCCAGCAGCAACCGACAGGGTAACACCGGGGAGCTGTTTTTT. Encoded protein: CASSNRQGNTGELFF.

The chain carries TRBV30 and TRBJ2-3, with TRBD2 matching 12 bases. CDR3 length: 13 residues. After removal of 7 bases from V and 7 bases from J, the junction contained 6 bases not matched to a gene. Germline V CDR1 and CDR2: GTSNPN, SVGIG (reference sequence). CDR3: CAFRLAGDHTQYF. CDR3 sequence (DNA): TGTGCCTTCCGACTAGCGGGAGACCATACGCAGTATTTT.

The rearrangement joins TRBV7-6 to TRBJ2-5; 9 bases are a match to TRBD1. V lost 2 bases and J lost 5; bases outside the gene matches: 6. CDR1 is SGHVS and CDR2 is FNYEAQ in the germline V gene. The CDR3 loop spans 15 amino acids. DNA of the CDR3: TGTGCCAGCAGCTTAACAGGGGGCGGTGGGGAGACCCAGTACTTC. This sequence encodes CASSLTGGGGETQYF.

This clone appeared a few times. V is TRBV6-6 and J is TRBJ1-1, with D hard to call. Germline V gene lookup returns CDR1 MNHNY and CDR2 SVGAGI (reference sequence). The ends were cut back, 0 bases at V and 5 bases at J, with 10 bases in the middle. The CDR3 contains 14 residues. CDR3 sequence reads: CASSYSSAGTEAFF. The CDR3 nucleotides are TGTGCCAGCAGTTACTCGAGTGCCGGGACTGAAGCTTTCTTT.

This clone occurred a few times. The chain links TRBV5-1 to TRBJ2-1, with TRBD2 matching 12 bases. The germline V gene encodes CDR1 SGHRS and CDR2 YFSETQ. V lost 3 bases to trimming and J lost 5 bases; unmatched junction nucleotides: 3. This CDR3 is 15 amino acids long. DNA of the CDR3: TGCGCCAGCAGCTGGGGACTAGCGGGTCACAATGAGCAGTTCTTC. This sequence encodes CASSWGLAGHNEQFF.

The J gene is TRBJ2-1, the V gene TRBV18; 7 positions match TRBD2. The CDR3 is 15 residues long. CDR1 KGHSH and CDR2 LQKENI come from the germline V gene. Losses at the gene ends were 2 bases for V and 5 bases for J; bases not matched to a gene: 6. CDR3 sequence (DNA): TGTGCCAGCTCACCAGTGCGGGAGCGAAACAATGAGCAGTTCTTC. It translates to CASSPVRERNNEQFF.

To note about this clone: Other DNA sequences in the same sample also yield this CDR3. The rearrangement joins TRBV7-9 to TRBJ2-2, with D possibly being TRBD2 (5 bases). This CDR3 is 15 amino acids long. From germline, CDR1 is SEHNR and CDR2 FQNEAQ (reference sequence). V dropped 1 base and J dropped 4 bases, with 10 bases sitting between them. DNA for the CDR3: TGTGCCAGCAGCTTAGGTCTAGCAAGCACCGGGGAGCTGTTTTTT. Its protein product is CASSLGLASTGELFF.

This clone was seen a handful of times. The chain uses TRBV4-3 and TRBJ2-2, with 7 bases identical to TRBD1. The CDR3 runs to 18 residues. The trim removed 0 bases at V and 5 bases at J, leaving 12 bases unmatched. Germline-derived CDR1 and CDR2 are LGHNA and YSLEER. CDR3 DNA sequence: TGCGCCAGCAGCCAAGATGGGGCAGGGGGTGACAGAACCGGGGAGCTGTTTTTT. Its translation: CASSQDGAGGDRTGELFF.

The CDR3 bases are TGCAGCGTAGGACAGGGCGGGAGGGGGAACAATGAGCAGTTCTTC. This sequence encodes CSVGQGGRGNNEQFF. The chain has TRBV29-1 and TRBJ2-1, with D perhaps TRBD2 (9 bases). Trimming stripped 6 bases from V and 5 bases from J, with 20 bases between. Per the germline V gene, CDR1 is SQVTM and CDR2 is ANQGSEA. The CDR3 sequence is 15 residues long.

The rearrangement links TRBV27 to TRBJ2-7; 7 nucleotides align to TRBD1. CDR1 and CDR2 from the germline V gene are MNHEY and SMNVEV (reference sequence). The V segment lost 11 bases and the J segment 1 base; nucleotides outside the gene matches: 11. This CDR3 spans 14 amino acids. The CDR3, as DNA: TGTGCCGGGGCACACAGGGGTCAATCCTACGAGCAGTACTTC. Its translation is CAGAHRGQSYEQYF.

V is TRBV2 and J is TRBJ2-3; a possible D gene is TRBD1 (6 bases). The CDR3 length is 13 residues. The germline V gene has CDR1 SNHLY and CDR2 FYNNEI. V dropped 6 bases and J dropped 4 bases, with 11 bases sitting between them. The DNA for the CDR3 is TGTGCCAGCAGACAGGGTACCGCAGATACGCAGTATTTT. This gives the protein CASRQGTADTQYF.

The chain employs TRBV6-5 and TRBJ2-3, with 8 bases identical to TRBD2. This CDR3 has 14 amino acids. From germline, CDR1 is MNHEY and CDR2 SVGAGI. V shed 6 bases, J shed 3 bases, and the junction held 5 bases outside the gene matches. The CDR3 sequence is CASSSRGGTDTQYF. As DNA, the CDR3 is TGTGCCAGCAGCTCCCGGGGGGGGACAGATACGCAGTATTTT.